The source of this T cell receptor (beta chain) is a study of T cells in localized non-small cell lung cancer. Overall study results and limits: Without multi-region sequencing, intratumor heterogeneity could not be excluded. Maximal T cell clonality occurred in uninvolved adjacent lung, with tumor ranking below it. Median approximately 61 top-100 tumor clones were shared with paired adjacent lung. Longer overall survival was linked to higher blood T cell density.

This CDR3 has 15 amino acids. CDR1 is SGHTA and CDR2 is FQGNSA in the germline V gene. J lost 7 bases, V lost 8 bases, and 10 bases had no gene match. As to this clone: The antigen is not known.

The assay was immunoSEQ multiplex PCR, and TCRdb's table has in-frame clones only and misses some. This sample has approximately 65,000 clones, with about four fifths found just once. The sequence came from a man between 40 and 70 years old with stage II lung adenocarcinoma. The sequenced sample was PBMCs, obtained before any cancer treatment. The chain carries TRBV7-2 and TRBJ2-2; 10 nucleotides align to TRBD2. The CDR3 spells CASRKASGRIGELFF. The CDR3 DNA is TGTGCCAGCCGCAAGGCTAGCGGGAGAATCGGGGAGCTGTTTTTT.